This T cell receptor beta chain came from a study of blood T cell repertoires in COVID-19. The data were produced by immunoSEQ multiplex PCR, yet TCRdb's version contains in-frame clones alone and is incomplete. Here the sample spans roughly 54,000 clones, approximately 91% being singletons. J was trimmed by 2 bases and V by 3 bases; bases with no gene match: 5. The CDR3 extends over 15 amino acids. From germline, CDR1 is SGHKS and CDR2 YYEKEE (reference sequence). The clonotype was recovered from a man aged 50-60 years with acute or convalescent COVID-19. The material sequenced was peripheral blood. The chain couples TRBV5-5 to TRBJ1-5; 7 positions agree with TRBD1. CDR3: CASSSTTGGNQPQHF. CDR3 in DNA: TGTGCCAGCAGCTCTACCACAGGGGGCAATCAGCCCCAGCATTTT.